The present T cell receptor beta chain was sequenced within a study of cytomegalovirus exposure and HLA in healthy donors. Some clones are missing from TCRdb's copy, which holds only in-frame ones; the method was immunoSEQ multiplex PCR. This table holds about 120,000 clones, roughly 90% found once. CDR1 is SGHAT, CDR2 FQNNGV, per germline. Trimming pared 2 bases from V and 5 bases from J, leaving 12 bases between. This CDR3 is 14 amino acids long. The TCR comes from a woman aged 18-29 years in good health and CMV-seropositive. The rearrangement uses TRBV11-2 and TRBJ2-5; a possible D gene is TRBD2 (6 bases). Material: PBMCs. The DNA of the CDR3 is TGTGCCAGCAGCTTATCTGGAGGGTACGAGACCCAGTACTTC. Translation: CASSLSGGYETQYF.